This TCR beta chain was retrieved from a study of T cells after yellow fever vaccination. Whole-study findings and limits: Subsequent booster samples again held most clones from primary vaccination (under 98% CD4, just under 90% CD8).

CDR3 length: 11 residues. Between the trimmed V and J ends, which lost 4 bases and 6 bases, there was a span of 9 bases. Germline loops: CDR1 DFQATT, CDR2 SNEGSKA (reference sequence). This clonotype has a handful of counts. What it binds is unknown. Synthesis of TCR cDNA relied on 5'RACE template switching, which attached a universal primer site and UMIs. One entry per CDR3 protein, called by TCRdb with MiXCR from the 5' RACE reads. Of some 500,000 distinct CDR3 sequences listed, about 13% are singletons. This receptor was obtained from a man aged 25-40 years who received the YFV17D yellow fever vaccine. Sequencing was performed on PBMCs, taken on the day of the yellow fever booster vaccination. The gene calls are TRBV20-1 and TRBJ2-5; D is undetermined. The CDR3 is CSATRAQTQYF. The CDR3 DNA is TGCAGTGCTACCCGGGCCCAGACCCAGTACTTC.